The rows below give T cell receptor beta chains drawn from one sample of a study of blood T cell repertoires in COVID-19. The repertoire was sequenced with immunoSEQ multiplex PCR; TCRdb's copy has only in-frame clones and lacks some. This table holds 200,000 to 250,000 clones, about four fifths found once. Sequences were obtained from peripheral blood. The receptors shown here come from a woman aged 60-75 years with acute or convalescent COVID-19. The CDR3 runs from the conserved cysteine through the conserved F or W. Fields, in order: CDR3 DNA, CDR3 protein, clone size, J gene, D gene, V gene. The D gene is left open where the match is weak. Clone sizes are given selectively: once, few, many, or a class where the clone is expanded.

TGTGCCTGGACCTTCCCGCCGGGGACACCTGGAAACACCATATATTTT	CAWTFPPGTPGNTIYF	-	TRBJ1-3	-	TRBV30
TGTGCCAGCAGCCCAGGGACAGGGCGCTACGAGCAGTACTTC	CASSPGTGRYEQYF	-	TRBJ2-7	TRBD1	TRBV28
TGCAGTGGACTGGGTGAAGAGACCCAGTACTTC	CSGLGEETQYF	-	TRBJ2-5	-	TRBV20-1
TGTGCCAGCAGAAGAACAGAGGGAGGTTCCTACGAGCAGTACTTC	CASRRTEGGSYEQYF	-	TRBJ2-7	-	TRBV27
TGTGCCAGCAGCTTTAGGACAGGGCCGCCGGGGCAGCCCCAGCATTTT	CASSFRTGPPGQPQHF	-	TRBJ1-5	TRBD1	TRBV5-6
TGTGCCAGCACCCCGGGTGCCGGCAAGGAGCAGTTCTTC	CASTPGAGKEQFF	-	TRBJ2-1	-	TRBV12-3/TRBV12-4
TGCGCCAGCAGCAGACCCGGGACAGGGGTTTTCGACGGTGGCTACACCTTC	CASSRPGTGVFDGGYTF	-	TRBJ1-2	TRBD1	TRBV5-1
TGTGCCAGCAGCAAAAATCGGGGACTAGCGGGGGGGCTCGCCTCCTACAATGAGCAGTTCTTC	CASSKNRGLAGGLASYNEQFF	once	TRBJ2-1	-	TRBV21-1
TGTGCCACCAGTGCCGGGGGGCCGCAGTTCTTC	CATSAGGPQFF	few	TRBJ2-1	-	TRBV24-1
TGTGCCAGCAGCCGCACCGGGGGGATGAACACTGAAGCTTTCTTT	CASSRTGGMNTEAFF	-	TRBJ1-1	-	TRBV11-2
TGTGCCATCAGACCCGACGGGGGGGCCCACAATGAGCAGTTCTTC	CAIRPDGGAHNEQFF	once	TRBJ2-1	TRBD2	TRBV10-3
TGCGCCAGCAGCTCAATGACAGGGGACACCGGGGAGCTGTTTTTT	CASSSMTGDTGELFF	-	TRBJ2-2	TRBD1	TRBV5-1
TGCGCCAGCAGCCACCTCCGACAGGGTGGATCCTACGAGCAGTACTTC	CASSHLRQGGSYEQYF	-	TRBJ2-7	TRBD1	TRBV5-1
TGTGCCAGCAGTCGCCAGGTATTAGGAGGCTACACCTTC	CASSRQVLGGYTF	-	TRBJ1-2	-	TRBV12-3/TRBV12-4
TGTGCCACCAGTGATTTCGGGGGGACCGCGGACACCGGGGAGCTGTTTTTT	CATSDFGGTADTGELFF	-	TRBJ2-2	TRBD2	TRBV24-1
TGTGCCAGCCCTCCCCCGGACATCGACGACGAGGGCTACACCTTC	CASPPPDIDDEGYTF	-	TRBJ1-2	-	TRBV2
TGTGCCAGCAGCCGAGCAGGGGACACTGAAGCTTTCTTT	CASSRAGDTEAFF	few	TRBJ1-1	-	TRBV6-6
TGTGCCAGCAGCAACACAGGACAGGGCGGGCCCTACAATGAGCAGTTCTTC	CASSNTGQGGPYNEQFF	-	TRBJ2-1	TRBD1	TRBV4-2
TGTGCCAGCAGCGCTCCGAAGGGACAGGGTGTCACCGGGGAGCTGTTTTTT	CASSAPKGQGVTGELFF	-	TRBJ2-2	TRBD1	TRBV5-4
TGTGCCAGCTCTGCAAAAAGCGGGAACACTGAAGCTTTCTTT	CASSAKSGNTEAFF	-	TRBJ1-1	-	TRBV18
TGTGCCAGCAGCCCGGCGTGGACTAGCACAGATACGCAGTATTTT	CASSPAWTSTDTQYF	-	TRBJ2-3	-	TRBV11-2
TGTGCCAGCGTACCCAGGGGGCGCAACTATGGCTACACCTTC	CASVPRGRNYGYTF	once	TRBJ1-2	TRBD1	TRBV28
TGCGCCAGCAGCCAAGATCCGGGGTTAGGAGAAAAACTGTTTTTT	CASSQDPGLGEKLFF	-	TRBJ1-4	-	TRBV4-1